The T cell receptor (beta chain) described here comes from a study of beta chain features in type 1 diabetes. Background on the study: Patients looked much like healthy donors when it came to age, gender and cell yields. Overall study results and limits: Among all four CD4+ subsets, Type 1 diabetes patients had TCRB CDR3s that were moderately but significantly shorter.

Each of the CD4+ naive, central memory, regulatory and stem cell-like memory populations was sorted via CD45RO/CCR7/CD25/CD127/CD95/CD27. Each of the sorted populations had a purity greater than 98%. Germline CDR1 and CDR2: SGHTA and FQGNSA. The CDR3 sequence is 13 residues long. V shed 5 bases and J shed 6 bases, with 11 bases lying between them. Regarding this clone: Its antigen is still unknown.

Reverse transcribing all isolated RNA meant expressed TCRB transcripts were sequenced. Profiling relied on immunoSEQ multiplex PCR, and the TCRdb table lists in-frame clones only, not all of them. This sample has under 300,000 clones, with 25% to 30% found just once. The V call is TRBV7-2, the J call TRBJ2-1; D may match TRBD1 or TRBD2 (5 bases each). The TCR sequence derives from a man under 40 in good health. The sample was central memory CD4+ T cells from blood. The CDR3 here is CASSAGTLNEQFF. The CDR3 DNA sequence: TGTGCCAGCAGCGCTGGGACCCTCAATGAGCAGTTCTTC.